These 21 T cell receptor beta chains came from one sample sequenced in a study of T cell changes during pregnancy in multiple sclerosis (dated by TCRdb to the late 2010s). The method behind the library was the immunoSEQ multiplex PCR assay. Here the immuneACCESS table is served through TCRdb, limited to in-frame sequences with V and J called. Missing clones are a known gap in these copies; in checked studies unresolved V genes cover under half, and the rest lacks a known reason. This sample gives tens of thousands of clones in total; about 89% of them show up just once. Jointly, the top ten make up 0.45% to 0.6% of the sample. Material: CD4+ T cells from peripheral blood mononuclear cells, obtained in the second trimester of pregnancy. Receptors were obtained from a female donor with multiple sclerosis, enrolled in a pregnancy study.

The CDR3 is CASSQWREVREQYF. The CDR3 region has the DNA TGTGCCAGCAGCCAGTGGAGGGAGGTAAGGGAGCAGTACTTC. The chain uses TRBV21-1 and TRBJ2-7; the DNA was not compared with TRBD2, the D call given in the table. TRBV21-1 is designated a pseudogene. The CDR3 runs 14 residues.

This clone appeared once. This rearrangement joins TRBV7-9 to TRBJ1-5, with 8 positions matching TRBD1. The CDR3 extends over 17 amino acids. V trimming: 5 bases; J trimming: 2 bases; junction bases outside the gene matches: 11. CDR1 is SEHNR and CDR2 is FQNEAQ in the germline V gene (reference sequence). CDR3 bases: TGTGCCAGCAGCCTACAGGGGGACGTTCGGGGCAATCAGCCCCAGCATTTT. Protein product: CASSLQGDVRGNQPQHF.

This clone was seen only once. The chain uses TRBV6-5 and TRBJ1-3; D remains unclear. Trimming cost V 2 bases and J 0 bases, with 11 bases left between them. Germline V gene lookup returns CDR1 MNHEY and CDR2 SVGAGI. The CDR3 loop spans 16 amino acids. The CDR3 here is CASSYRSDFSGNTIYF. CDR3 DNA sequence: TGTGCCAGCAGTTACCGATCGGACTTCTCTGGAAACACCATATATTTT.

The chain links TRBV30 to TRBJ2-7, with D possibly being TRBD1 (5 bases). This CDR3 spans 12 amino acids. Germline V gene lookup returns CDR1 GTSNPN and CDR2 SVGIG (reference sequence). V was cut by 7 bases and J by 4 bases, with 14 bases left in between. The CDR3 protein is CALQIGAYEQYF. The DNA for the CDR3 is TGTGCCTTACAGATTGGGGCGTACGAGCAGTACTTC.

V gene TRBV27 combines with J gene TRBJ2-5, with 11 positions matching TRBD2. Unmatched junction bases numbered 12, after V lost 5 bases and J lost 4 bases. CDR1 and CDR2 from the germline V gene are MNHEY and SMNVEV (reference sequence). This CDR3 comprises 17 residues. DNA of the CDR3: TGTGCCAGCAGTCCCAGACTAGCGGGAAGGTCACGAGAGACCCAGTACTTC. This encodes CASSPRLAGRSRETQYF.

The chain couples TRBV4-1 to TRBJ2-5; 8 nucleotides line up with TRBD1. This CDR3 comprises 16 residues. Germline CDR1 and CDR2: MGHRA and YSYEKL. Unmatched junction bases numbered 8, after V lost 0 bases and J lost 5 bases. The CDR3 spells CASSQDQTGVRETQYF. The DNA of the CDR3 is TGCGCCAGCAGCCAAGACCAGACAGGGGTGAGGGAGACCCAGTACTTC.

The rearrangement links TRBV18 to TRBJ2-7; 9 bases map to TRBD1. With V trimmed by 0 bases and J by 7 bases, 4 bases remained unmatched. The germline gives CDR1 KGHSH, CDR2 LQKENI. This CDR3 is built from 14 residues. CDR3 sequence: CASSPPGTGREQYF. The CDR3, as DNA: TGTGCCAGCTCACCACCCGGGACAGGGAGAGAGCAGTACTTC.

V gene TRBV30 combines with J gene TRBJ2-2, with a possible D match to TRBD2 (6 bases). Germline CDR1 GTSNPN, CDR2 SVGIG (reference sequence). The CDR3 is 15 amino acids. V was trimmed by 2 bases and J by 7 bases, leaving 17 bases between them. The chain's CDR3 is CAWSTTAGWGGELFF. The CDR3 coding sequence is TGTGCCTGGAGTACCACGGCGGGGTGGGGCGGGGAGCTGTTTTTT.

The chain links TRBV11-2 to TRBJ2-7, with TRBD2 as a possible D gene (5 bases). The CDR3 sequence is 15 residues long. V was trimmed by 4 bases and J by 2 bases, leaving 15 bases between them. Germline V gene sequence: CDR1 SGHAT, CDR2 FQNNGV. The CDR3 DNA reads as TGTGCCAGCAGCTCCAACTTAGCGAGGGCCTACGAGCAGTACTTC. Protein: CASSSNLARAYEQYF.

This chain uses TRBV25-1 with TRBJ2-7, with D possibly TRBD2 on 6 matching bases. Germline assignment: CDR1 MGHDK and CDR2 SYGVNS. Trimming pared 6 bases from V and 9 bases from J, leaving 15 bases between. The CDR3 contains 12 residues. For the CDR3, the DNA is TGTGCCAGCAGAGGGGCGGATAGCGGGCAGTACTTC. It encodes CASRGADSGQYF.

This clone was detected only once. The rearrangement uses TRBV19 and TRBJ2-7; D remains unclear. Deletions cut 3 bases from V and 0 bases from J, with 12 bases between. Germline assignment: CDR1 LNHDA and CDR2 SQIVND (reference sequence). The CDR3 runs 15 residues. The CDR3 DNA reads TGTGCCAGTAGTATTGTTGGAGCCTTCTCCTACGAGCAGTACTTC. Its translation: CASSIVGAFSYEQYF.

J is TRBJ2-7 and V is TRBV29-1; 7 positions match TRBD1. The germline CDR1 and CDR2 sequences are SQVTM and ANQGSEA. With V trimmed by 4 bases and J by 4 bases, 4 bases remained unmatched. The CDR3 runs 12 residues. CDR3 nucleotides: TGCAGCGTTGGACAGGGCATTTACGAGCAGTACTTC. This sequence encodes CSVGQGIYEQYF.

The genes are TRBV5-1 and TRBJ1-4; 8 positions agree with TRBD1. Per germline, CDR1 SGHRS and CDR2 YFSETQ. This CDR3 has 15 amino acids. The V and J ends lost 4 bases and 7 bases, in that order; junction bases with no gene match: 9. The CDR3 loop reads CASSRLQGGSEKLFF. CDR3 nucleotides: TGCGCCAGCAGCCGTTTACAGGGGGGCAGTGAAAAACTGTTTTTT.

The chain combines TRBV29-1 with TRBJ2-7; 9 nucleotides line up with TRBD1. Germline CDR1 reads SQVTM; CDR2 reads ANQGSEA. This CDR3 has 13 amino acids. V was pared by 7 bases and J by 2 bases, with 6 bases of the junction left unmatched. Here the CDR3 reads CSAGDRATYEQYF. The CDR3 DNA reads TGCAGCGCCGGGGACAGGGCAACCTACGAGCAGTACTTC.

This clone occurred once. The V and J genes are TRBV7-6 and TRBJ1-2, with unresolved D. CDR3 length equals 17 residues. V gave up 3 bases and J gave up 4 bases, with 21 bases separating them. The V gene's germline CDR1 is SGHVS and CDR2 FNYEAQ. This chain's CDR3 is CASSLYAGYDHVYGYTF. The CDR3 DNA reads TGTGCCAGCAGCTTGTATGCCGGGTATGACCACGTCTATGGCTACACCTTC.

This rearrangement joins TRBV28 to TRBJ2-3, with D possibly TRBD2 on 6 matching bases. The CDR3 extends over 14 amino acids. Germline CDR1 MDHEN, CDR2 SYDVKM. V was clipped by 5 bases and J by 1 base, with 10 bases between them. The CDR3: CASSHGTRTDTQYF. The CDR3 coding sequence is TGTGCCAGCAGTCACGGGACTCGCACAGATACGCAGTATTTT. Full variable domain (remainder filled in from reference TRBV28 and TRBJ2-3): DVKVTQSSRYLVKRTGEKVFLECVQDMDHENMFWYRQDPGLGLRLIYFSYDVKMKEKGDIPEGYSVSREKKERFSLILESASTNQTSMYLCASSHGTRTDTQYFGPGTRLTVL.

V is TRBV5-5 and J is TRBJ2-7; 11 positions match TRBD1. The CDR3 spans 15 residues. V trimming: 5 bases; J trimming: 3 bases; junction bases outside the gene matches: 7. Germline V gene sequence: CDR1 SGHKS, CDR2 YYEKEE (reference sequence). CDR3 sequence (DNA): TGTGCCAGCAGTCTGACGGGACAGGGGGTCTACGAGCAGTACTTC. Protein: CASSLTGQGVYEQYF.

The chain couples TRBV14 to TRBJ2-3, with D perhaps matching TRBD2 (6 bases). Germline V gene data show CDR1 as SGHDN and CDR2 as FVKESK. The V end was cut by 2 bases, the J end by 3 bases, with 12 bases between. This CDR3 comprises 15 residues. DNA for the CDR3: TGTGCCAGCAGCCAAAATGGCCTAGCGACAGATACGCAGTATTTT. Translated, it gives CASSQNGLATDTQYF.

This sequence joins TRBV5-6 and TRBJ1-2; 8 bases align to TRBD1. Germline CDR1 SGHDT, CDR2 YYEEEE. V lost 3 bases, J lost 3 bases, and 7 bases stayed unmatched. The CDR3 contains 15 residues. Written as DNA, the CDR3 is TGTGCCAGCAGCTGGGGACAGGAAAATTACTATGGCTACACCTTC. The encoded protein is CASSWGQENYYGYTF.

The chain recombines TRBV7-5 with TRBJ2-2; TRBD2, the table's D call, was not compared with the DNA. TRBV7-5 is noted as a pseudogene. The CDR3 is 15 amino acids. CDR3 in amino acids: CARSLPVRGTGELFF. CDR3 bases: TGTGCCAGAAGCTTGCCGGTCCGGGGGACCGGGGAGCTGTTTTTT.

The J gene is TRBJ1-6, the V gene TRBV30; no clear D. The CDR3 loop spans 14 amino acids. The germline gives CDR1 GTSNPN, CDR2 SVGIG (reference sequence). With 2 bases removed from V and 8 bases from J, the gap between germline ends came to 13 bases. The CDR3 loop is CAWSYVGAYSPLHF. CDR3 DNA: TGTGCCTGGAGTTATGTCGGTGCCTATTCACCCCTCCACTTT.